A selection of T cell receptor beta chains follows, all from one sample in a study of blood T cells in healthy people across ages. TCRdb re-called the 5' RACE reads with MiXCR, one entry per CDR3 protein. The repertoire holds some 880,000 distinct CDR3 sequences, with roughly 40% as singletons. The sequenced sample consisted of blood. The source is a man aged 18-30 years in good health. CDR3s include the opening cysteine and the closing phenylalanine or tryptophan. D genes are given only for firm matches. The size entry is marked missing in some rows and otherwise reads once, few, many or a size class.

clone_size j_call v_call d_call cdr3_aa cdr3_nt
many TRBJ1-2 TRBV20-1 TRBD1 CSASTGGAGYTF TGCAGTGCTAGTACAGGGGGTGCTGGCTACACCTTC
many TRBJ1-6 TRBV12-3/TRBV12-4 . CASSADSLNSPLHF TGTGCCAGCAGTGCGGACAGTCTTAATTCACCCCTCCACTTT
few TRBJ1-1 TRBV7-2 . CASSLGALNTEAFF TGTGCCAGCAGTTTAGGGGCCTTGAACACTGAAGCTTTCTTT
many TRBJ2-7 TRBV12-5 . CASGLTSDSSYEQYF TGTGCTAGTGGACTGACCTCGGACAGCTCCTACGAGCAGTACTTC
. TRBJ2-5 TRBV5-4 TRBD2 CASKSGGLQETQYF TGTGCCAGCAAGAGCGGGGGGTTACAAGAGACCCAGTACTTC
few TRBJ2-5 TRBV13 TRBD2 CASSFASGMMETQYF TGTGCCAGCAGCTTCGCTAGCGGCATGATGGAGACCCAGTACTTC
. TRBJ2-5 TRBV5-1 TRBD2 CASSPAGVQETQYF TGCGCCAGCAGCCCGGCGGGGGTCCAAGAGACCCAGTACTTC
. TRBJ2-3 TRBV20-1 . CSARDPGGSSTDTQYF TGCAGTGCTAGAGACCCCGGGGGATCTTCCACAGATACGCAGTATTTT
few TRBJ2-7 TRBV12-3/TRBV12-4 . CASRGIGDNEQYF TGTGCCAGCCGAGGAATAGGGGACAACGAGCAGTACTTC
. TRBJ2-7 TRBV21-1 . CAGSSGPPYVQYF TGTGCCGGATCATCAGGGCCCCCCTACGTGCAGTACTTC
. TRBJ2-7 TRBV10-3 TRBD1 CATMGTGSSYEQYF TGTGCCACCATGGGGACAGGGAGCTCCTACGAGCAGTACTTC
. TRBJ2-5 TRBV2 . CASRRVQETQYF TGTGCCAGCAGGAGAGTCCAAGAGACCCAGTACTTC
few TRBJ1-5 TRBV20-1 . CSARTDGQPQHF TGCAGTGCCCGGACGGACGGTCAGCCCCAGCATTTT
few TRBJ1-1 TRBV6-5 . CASSAARQVNTEAFF TGTGCCAGCAGTGCGGCTCGACAGGTGAACACTGAAGCTTTCTTT
few TRBJ1-4 TRBV4-2 TRBD1 CASSQYIPGQGGREKLFF TGTGCCAGCAGCCAATATATCCCGGGACAGGGGGGTAGAGAAAAACTGTTTTTT
. TRBJ2-7 TRBV7-6 TRBD2 CASSLELAGGPYEQYF TGTGCCAGCAGCTTAGAGCTAGCGGGAGGACCCTACGAGCAGTACTTC
. TRBJ1-2 TRBV29-1 . CSVEKGSNYGYTF TGCAGCGTTGAAAAGGGTTCTAACTATGGCTACACCTTC
. TRBJ1-2 TRBV12-3/TRBV12-4 . CAGREGSVGGYTF TGTGCCGGCAGGGAGGGGTCGGTTGGCGGCTACACCTTC
once TRBJ2-5 TRBV5-1 TRBD1 CASSLGQVLETQYF TGCGCCAGCAGCCTGGGACAGGTTTTAGAGACCCAGTACTTC
. TRBJ2-3 TRBV7-2 TRBD2 CASSPGGLAGATGTDTQYF TGTGCCAGCAGCCCGGGGGGACTAGCGGGGGCTACCGGCACAGATACGCAGTATTTT
. TRBJ2-6 TRBV7-2 . CASSLIQGRSGANVLTF TGTGCCAGCAGCTTAATTCAGGGACGCTCTGGGGCCAACGTCCTGACTTTC
few TRBJ2-7 TRBV3-1 TRBD1 CASSQGTGEEYEQYF TGTGCCAGCAGCCAAGGGACAGGGGAAGAATACGAGCAGTACTTC
few TRBJ1-1 TRBV5-1 . CASSFVSEAFF TGCGCCAGCAGCTTCGTTTCTGAAGCTTTCTTT
. TRBJ2-7 TRBV5-1 . CASSPHTTYNEQYF TGCGCCAGCAGCCCACACACTACCTACAATGAGCAGTACTTC
. TRBJ2-7 TRBV29-1 TRBD2 CSASGGLYNEQYF TGCAGCGCTTCGGGGGGGCTGTACAATGAGCAGTACTTC
few TRBJ2-1 TRBV10-3 . CAISGTENYNEQFF TGTGCCATCAGTGGGACAGAGAATTACAATGAGCAGTTCTTC
few TRBJ1-1 TRBV5-1 . CASSPSLQMDTEAFF TGCGCCAGCAGCCCCTCGCTTCAAATGGACACTGAAGCTTTCTTT
. TRBJ2-7 TRBV12-3/TRBV12-4 . CASSRGGEQYF TGTGCCAGCAGCAGGGGAGGCGAGCAGTACTTC
. TRBJ2-5 TRBV12-3/TRBV12-4 TRBD1 CASSETGLVQTQYF TGTGCCAGCAGTGAGACAGGGTTGGTTCAGACCCAGTACTTC
. TRBJ2-5 TRBV24-1 . CATSDLSETQYF TGTGCCACCAGTGATTTGAGTGAGACCCAGTACTTC
few TRBJ2-1 TRBV6-5 TRBD1 CASSYLDRVGEQFF TGTGCCAGCAGTTACCTAGACAGGGTTGGTGAGCAGTTCTTC
. TRBJ2-3 TRBV7-2 TRBD2 CASSPQRGGVTDTQYF TGTGCCAGCAGCCCGCAGCGGGGGGGCGTCACAGATACGCAGTATTTT
once TRBJ1-5 TRBV12-3/TRBV12-4 TRBD1 CTSSPGQDSNQPQHF TGTACCAGCAGCCCAGGACAGGATAGCAATCAGCCCCAGCATTTT
many TRBJ2-7 TRBV28 TRBD1 CASSRDRVGSYEQYF TGTGCCAGCAGTCGCGACAGGGTAGGCTCCTACGAGCAGTACTTC
. TRBJ2-5 TRBV20-1 TRBD2 CSTLGGTSLNEQYF TGCAGTACTTTGGGGGGGACTAGCCTCAATGAGCAGTACTTC
many TRBJ2-5 TRBV3-1 . CASSQESKEETQYF TGTGCCAGCAGCCAAGAGAGTAAAGAAGAGACCCAGTACTTC
many TRBJ2-3 TRBV7-2 . CASSLLSDTQYF TGTGCCAGCAGCTTACTATCAGATACGCAGTATTTT
few TRBJ2-1 TRBV12-3/TRBV12-4 TRBD1 CASTPVGQGVHNEQFF TGTGCCAGCACACCAGTTGGGCAGGGGGTCCACAATGAGCAGTTCTTC
few TRBJ1-5 TRBV6-2/TRBV6-3 . CASSFRNSNQPQHF TGTGCCAGCAGTTTCAGGAATAGCAATCAGCCCCAGCATTTT
. TRBJ2-1 TRBV6-5 . CASSQTRDGEQFF TGTGCCAGCAGTCAAACTAGAGACGGTGAGCAGTTCTTC
. TRBJ2-7 TRBV5-5 TRBD1 CASSLGQQTGPAREQYF TGTGCCAGCAGCTTGGGGCAACAGACAGGGCCGGCACGAGAGCAGTACTTC
many TRBJ2-7 TRBV3-1 . CASSQDLSGVGEQYF TGTGCCAGCAGCCAAGATCTTTCGGGGGTTGGCGAGCAGTACTTC
few TRBJ1-5 TRBV27 . CASSFEESQPQHF TGTGCCAGCAGTTTCGAGGAAAGTCAGCCCCAGCATTTT